The 22 T cell receptor beta chains given below trace back to one sample, sequenced in a study of shared clonotypes between healthy human individuals. Clones were read by immunoSEQ multiplex PCR, and TCRdb kept only the in-frame ones, dropping some. This sample has about 1.9 million clones, with approximately 92% found just once. Terminally differentiated effector memory CD45RA+ cells were excluded from the naive CD8 cells, which were CD45RO-negative and positively selected for CCR7. Sequencing used naive CD8+ T cells from PBMCs. These receptors all come from a man between 18 and 35 years old in good health. Some clones in this sample may be carry-over from other donors' samples.

The CDR3 DNA reads as TGTGCCAGCAGCTTGTATGACCCGAAGGGAGATGAGCAGTTCTTC. Amino acids: CASSLYDPKGDEQFF. The rearrangement links TRBV5-5 to TRBJ2-1, with a possible D match to TRBD2 (5 bases). Germline values: CDR1 SGHKS, CDR2 YYEKEE (reference sequence). V lost 1 base to trimming and J lost 8 bases, with 16 bases between them. The CDR3 covers 15 residues.

The rearrangement uses TRBV29-1 and TRBJ2-1; 7 bases align to TRBD2. Germline V CDR1 and CDR2: SQVTM, ANQGSEA. V shed 5 bases and J 0 bases; nucleotides not matched to a gene: 4. The CDR3 length is 14 residues. For the CDR3, the DNA is TGCAGCGTTCCTAGCGGAAGCTCCTACAATGAGCAGTTCTTC. Amino acids: CSVPSGSSYNEQFF.

The V call is TRBV28, the J call TRBJ2-3; possible D gene TRBD1, 6 bases. CDR3 length equals 15 residues. Trimming shortened V by 5 bases and J by 4 bases, and 16 bases separated the two germline ends. Germline V gene sequence: CDR1 MDHEN, CDR2 SYDVKM. CDR3 region: CASSADRQVADTQYF. In DNA form, the CDR3 reads TGTGCCAGCAGTGCAGACAGGCAAGTGGCAGATACGCAGTATTTT.

This rearrangement joins TRBV4-1 to TRBJ2-1; no clear D gene. Germline CDR1 reads MGHRA; CDR2 reads YSYEKL. The CDR3 consists of 13 residues. V lost 3 bases and J 7 bases, leaving 10 bases between the germline ends. The CDR3 coding sequence is TGCGCCAGCAGCCAGGGGATGGGGAATGAGCAGTTCTTC. This codes for CASSQGMGNEQFF.

In its sample, this clone was seen once. The chain carries TRBV25-1 and TRBJ2-1, with 7 positions matching TRBD1. Germline V lookup: CDR1 MGHDK, CDR2 SYGVNS. This CDR3 contains 14 residues. J gave up 5 bases and V 4 bases, and 5 bases lay outside the gene matches. CDR3 nucleotides: TGTGCCAGCAGTGGAGGGGGCAGTAACAATGAGCAGTTCTTC. Translation gives CASSGGGSNNEQFF.

This chain uses TRBV7-9 with TRBJ1-6; the D is unclear. Deletions cut 4 bases from V and 7 bases from J, with 11 bases between. This CDR3 is built from 14 residues. Germline CDR1 is SEHNR and CDR2 is FQNEAQ (reference sequence). Here the CDR3 DNA reads TGTGCCAGCAGCTCCGTCGGATGGAATTCACCCCTCCACTTT. It specifies CASSSVGWNSPLHF.

The chain joins TRBV4-3 to TRBJ2-1; 9 bases are shared with TRBD2. This CDR3 is 21 amino acids long. Germline lookup yields CDR1 LGHNA and CDR2 YSLEER. After removal of 0 bases from V and 5 bases from J, the junction contained 20 bases not matched to a gene. CDR3 sequence reads: CASSQDDRSVTSGQWDNEQFF. The CDR3, as DNA: TGCGCCAGCAGCCAAGATGATAGGTCCGTGACTAGCGGACAATGGGACAATGAGCAGTTCTTC.

The gene calls are TRBV6-1 and TRBJ2-2; 7 nucleotides agree with TRBD2. The length of the CDR3 is 18 residues. Germline CDR1 and CDR2: MNHNS and SASEGT. V gave up 4 bases and J gave up 0 bases; unmatched junction bases: 11. CDR3 DNA: TGTGCCAGCAGTGCCTTCGCAGCGGGGTTAACGAACACCGGGGAGCTGTTTTTT. The encoded protein is CASSAFAAGLTNTGELFF.

The chain joins TRBV30 to TRBJ2-7; the match to TRBD1 covers 9 bases. Germline V gene lookup returns CDR1 GTSNPN and CDR2 SVGIG (reference sequence). Trimming took 7 bases from V and 3 from J; bases not matched to a gene: 10. The CDR3 loop spans 14 amino acids. CDR3 protein: CASVSGDRDYEQYF. The DNA for the CDR3 is TGTGCCTCGGTCTCGGGGGACAGGGACTACGAGCAGTACTTC.

The rearrangement links TRBV19 to TRBJ2-5, with a weak D call TRBD1 (5 bases). Germline V lookup: CDR1 LNHDA, CDR2 SQIVND (reference sequence). The CDR3 consists of 14 residues. Trimming took off 3 bases at V and 4 bases at J, with 12 bases between the two ends. The CDR3 DNA sequence: TGTGCCAGTAGTATTTGGGGCAACACAGAGACCCAGTACTTC. Its translation is CASSIWGNTETQYF.

This sequence joins TRBV4-1 and TRBJ2-7; D might be TRBD1 (6 bases). The CDR3 loop spans 17 amino acids. CDR1 MGHRA and CDR2 YSYEKL come from the germline V gene. Trimming cost V 0 bases and J 2 bases, with 17 bases left between them. The CDR3 region is CASSQDRQGPRAYEQYF. Written as DNA, the CDR3 is TGCGCCAGCAGCCAAGATCGGCAGGGGCCCCGGGCCTACGAGCAGTACTTC.

This chain connects TRBV4-3 to TRBJ2-1; D is undetermined. The germline V and J ends were trimmed by 0 bases and 4 bases, with 10 bases remaining between them. The CDR3 spans 15 residues. Germline V gene data show CDR1 as LGHNA and CDR2 as YSLEER. In DNA, the CDR3 is TGCGCCAGCAGCCAAGACAGCTGGGGATACAATGAGCAGTTCTTC. Amino acids: CASSQDSWGYNEQFF.

The rearrangement links TRBV7-9 to TRBJ1-5; D is unclear. Trimming cost V 2 bases and J 8 bases, with 19 bases left between them. From germline, CDR1 is SEHNR and CDR2 FQNEAQ (reference sequence). This CDR3 contains 16 residues. The CDR3 sequence: CASSLFEMGSQEPQHF. For the CDR3, the DNA is TGTGCCAGCAGCTTATTTGAAATGGGGAGCCAGGAGCCCCAGCATTTT. The complete variable domain, with remaining parts taken from reference TRBV7-9 and TRBJ1-5, reads DTGVSQNPRHKITKRGQNVTFRCDPISEHNRLYWYRQTLGQGPEFLTYFQNEAQLEKSRLLSDRFSAERPKGSFSTLEIQRTEQGDSAMYLCASSLFEMGSQEPQHFGDGTRLSIL.

The chain has TRBV27 and TRBJ2-5, with D unclear. V lost 0 bases, J lost 1 base, and 3 bases lay in between. Germline CDR1 MNHEY, CDR2 SMNVEV (reference sequence). The CDR3 has 13 residues. CDR3 coding DNA: TGTGCCAGCAGTTTATCGATCCAAGAGACCCAGTACTTC. Translating it yields CASSLSIQETQYF.

This rearrangement joins TRBV29-1 to TRBJ2-1; the match to TRBD2 covers 11 bases. J lost 8 bases, V lost 0 bases, and 9 bases had no gene match. This CDR3 has 16 residues. The germline gives CDR1 SQVTM, CDR2 ANQGSEA. CDR3 nucleotide sequence: TGCAGCGTTGAAGAAGTAGCGGGAGGGCCAGGGGATGAGCAGTTCTTC. It yields the protein CSVEEVAGGPGDEQFF.

J is TRBJ1-2 and V is TRBV14, with no clear D. The length of the CDR3 is 16 residues. The V gene lost 6 bases and the J gene lost 4 bases, with 21 bases spanning the gap. In germline, CDR1 is SGHDN, CDR2 FVKESK. The CDR3 is CASSIVKSGVPYGYTF. The CDR3 coding sequence is TGTGCCAGCAGTATCGTTAAGTCGGGTGTCCCCTATGGCTACACCTTC.

This chain joins TRBV6-5 and TRBJ2-3; a weak D match, TRBD1 (6 bases). V lost 5 bases and J lost 3, with 15 bases in between. In germline, CDR1 is MNHEY, CDR2 SVGAGI. The CDR3 runs to 15 residues. CDR3 sequence (DNA): TGTGCCAGCAGTCCTTGGACAGCCCAAACAGATACGCAGTATTTT. Amino acids: CASSPWTAQTDTQYF.

The chain employs TRBV7-2 and TRBJ2-3, with 10 positions matching TRBD1. V was clipped by 5 bases and J by 3 bases; unmatched bases: 8. The germline V gene encodes CDR1 SGHTA and CDR2 FQGNSA. This CDR3 is 16 amino acids long. The DNA of the CDR3 is TGTGCCAGCAGCACGTGGACAGGGGGGGAAACAGATACGCAGTATTTT. Translation gives CASSTWTGGETDTQYF.

This sequence joins TRBV13 and TRBJ2-7, with 14 nucleotides matching TRBD2. Germline loops: CDR1 PRHDT, CDR2 FYEKMQ (reference sequence). CDR3 length equals 16 residues. The trim removed 4 bases at V and 5 bases at J, leaving 7 bases unmatched. In DNA, the CDR3 is TGTGCCAGCAGCTCCCCCGGGACTAGCGGGAGACACGAGCAGTACTTC. Its translation: CASSSPGTSGRHEQYF.

V gene TRBV10-3 combines with J gene TRBJ2-7; either TRBD1 or TRBD2 may supply D (6 bases each). Trimming stripped 8 bases from V and 5 bases from J, with 25 bases between. Per germline, CDR1 ENHRY and CDR2 SYGVKD. CDR3 length: 16 residues. The CDR3 sequence: CAIRRGGGKVRDEQYF. The CDR3 DNA is TGTGCCATCCGGAGAGGAGGGGGTAAGGTCCGGGACGAGCAGTACTTC.

The count of this clone is one. The genes are TRBV5-1 and TRBJ2-1; 7 positions agree with TRBD2. V was clipped by 1 base and J by 5 bases; unmatched bases: 9. The length of the CDR3 is 16 residues. Germline CDR1 is SGHRS and CDR2 is YFSETQ. The CDR3 loop reads CASSLTGRSGHNEQFF. The CDR3 bases are TGCGCCAGCAGCTTGACCGGGAGGTCGGGTCACAATGAGCAGTTCTTC.

The chain links TRBV7-8 to TRBJ2-3, with no clear D. Germline V lookup: CDR1 SGHVS, CDR2 FQNEAQ. The ends were cut back, 4 bases at V and 6 bases at J, with 14 bases in the middle. The CDR3 totals 14 residues. The CDR3 DNA is TGTGCCAGCAGCTCGCCTACGGAGAGCGATACGCAGTATTTT. It specifies CASSSPTESDTQYF.